A selection of T cell receptor beta chains follows, all from one sample in a study of OX40 agonist ivuxolimab in advanced cancers. TCRdb keeps only in-frame clones here, not all; method: immunoSEQ multiplex PCR. Of roughly 30,000 clones in the sample, about 86% are singletons; the top ten hold more than 30%. This material consisted of CD4+ or CD8+ T cells sorted from blood, taken in a trial of the OX40 agonist ivuxolimab. These receptors were obtained from an adult with an advanced solid tumor such as melanoma, head and neck, liver or kidney cancer. CDR3s include the opening cysteine and the closing phenylalanine or tryptophan. Each record gives: D gene, V gene, J gene, clone size, CDR3 DNA, CDR3 protein. D genes are given only for firm matches. Clone size appears in some rows only: once, few, many, or a class for an expanded clone.

d_gene: NA
v_gene: TRBV4-2
j_gene: TRBJ2-2
abundance: NA
CDR3nt: TGTGCCAGCAGCCAAGTCAGTGCTATGACCACCGGGGAGCTGTTTTTT
CDR3aa: CASSQVSAMTTGELFF

d_gene: NA
v_gene: TRBV6-1
j_gene: TRBJ2-1
abundance: NA
CDR3nt: TGTGCCAGCAGTCCCGACAATGAGCAGTTCTTC
CDR3aa: CASSPDNEQFF

d_gene: TRBD1
v_gene: TRBV19
j_gene: TRBJ2-1
abundance: NA
CDR3nt: TGTGCCAGTGGCGGGGACAGGGGGTCCCACAATGAGCAGTTCTTC
CDR3aa: CASGGDRGSHNEQFF

d_gene: TRBD1
v_gene: TRBV7-2
j_gene: TRBJ1-3
abundance: NA
CDR3nt: TGTGCCAGCAGCTTCTCGGACAGGGCCCTCTATGGAAACACCATATATTTT
CDR3aa: CASSFSDRALYGNTIYF

d_gene: NA
v_gene: TRBV5-4
j_gene: TRBJ2-3
abundance: NA
CDR3nt: TGTGCCAGCAGCCGGGGTGGGGGAGATACGCAGTATTTT
CDR3aa: CASSRGGGDTQYF

d_gene: NA
v_gene: TRBV5-1
j_gene: TRBJ1-5
abundance: NA
CDR3nt: TGCGCCAGCAGCCTACACGTGGGTAATCAGCCCCAGCATTTT
CDR3aa: CASSLHVGNQPQHF

d_gene: NA
v_gene: TRBV7-7
j_gene: TRBJ2-1
abundance: NA
CDR3nt: TGTGCTAGCAGTAAGGGCGGGGAAAGTTACAATGAGCAGTTCTTC
CDR3aa: CASSKGGESYNEQFF

d_gene: NA
v_gene: TRBV7-8
j_gene: TRBJ2-7
abundance: NA
CDR3nt: TGTGCCAGCAGCGAAGCACCCTACGAGCAGTACTTC
CDR3aa: CASSEAPYEQYF

d_gene: NA
v_gene: TRBV5-1
j_gene: TRBJ2-6
abundance: NA
CDR3nt: TGCGCCAGCAGCATGCAAGGGAATCCTGGGGCCAACGTCCTGACTTTC
CDR3aa: CASSMQGNPGANVLTF

d_gene: TRBD1
v_gene: TRBV27
j_gene: TRBJ2-7
abundance: NA
CDR3nt: TGTGCCAGCAGTTTAGGGACAGAATACGAGCAGTACTTC
CDR3aa: CASSLGTEYEQYF

d_gene: NA
v_gene: TRBV27
j_gene: TRBJ2-3
abundance: NA
CDR3nt: TGTGCCAGCAGTTTCCTTCGACAGGCTAGCACAGATACGCAGTATTTT
CDR3aa: CASSFLRQASTDTQYF

d_gene: NA
v_gene: TRBV30
j_gene: TRBJ2-7
abundance: NA
CDR3nt: TGTGCCTGGGGGGAAACCGCCGCCAGCGCCTCCTACGAGCAGTACTTC
CDR3aa: CAWGETAASASYEQYF

d_gene: NA
v_gene: TRBV19
j_gene: TRBJ1-2
abundance: NA
CDR3nt: TGTGCCAGTAGTATAGGCCCAGGGCAGTTCTATGGCTACACCTTC
CDR3aa: CASSIGPGQFYGYTF

d_gene: TRBD1
v_gene: TRBV10-2
j_gene: TRBJ2-7
abundance: NA
CDR3nt: TGCGCCAGCGGGGTCCGGGACAGGGAGTCCTACGAGCAGTACTTC
CDR3aa: CASGVRDRESYEQYF

d_gene: TRBD2
v_gene: TRBV9
j_gene: TRBJ2-7
abundance: few
CDR3nt: TGTGCCAGCAGCGCCTTTGCGGGGGACCCCTACGAGCAGTACTTC
CDR3aa: CASSAFAGDPYEQYF

d_gene: TRBD1
v_gene: TRBV7-9
j_gene: TRBJ2-7
abundance: once
CDR3nt: TGTGCCAGCAGCTTCCCCCCTACAGGGGGCAGCGAGCAGTACTTC
CDR3aa: CASSFPPTGGSEQYF

d_gene: NA
v_gene: TRBV6-1
j_gene: TRBJ2-1
abundance: NA
CDR3nt: TGTGCAAGCAATGAGCAGTTCTTC
CDR3aa: CASNEQFF

d_gene: NA
v_gene: TRBV5-4
j_gene: TRBJ2-7
abundance: once
CDR3nt: TGTGCCAGCAGCTTGTTAGGTACCTACGAGCAGTACTTC
CDR3aa: CASSLLGTYEQYF

d_gene: TRBD1
v_gene: TRBV28
j_gene: TRBJ2-5
abundance: NA
CDR3nt: TGTGCCACCCGGACAGGGGGCTGGGAGACCCAGTACTTC
CDR3aa: CATRTGGWETQYF

d_gene: NA
v_gene: TRBV28
j_gene: TRBJ1-5
abundance: NA
CDR3nt: TGTGCCAGCATCCCGACAGGTTCTAATCTCCATAATCAGCCCCAGCATTTT
CDR3aa: CASIPTGSNLHNQPQHF

d_gene: NA
v_gene: TRBV27
j_gene: TRBJ2-7
abundance: NA
CDR3nt: TGTGCCAGCAGTCCTAGGGAAGGTTCCTCCTACGAGCAGTACTTC
CDR3aa: CASSPREGSSYEQYF

d_gene: NA
v_gene: TRBV27
j_gene: TRBJ2-7
abundance: NA
CDR3nt: TGTGCCAGCAGGGGGGGATACGAGCAGTACTTC
CDR3aa: CASRGGYEQYF

d_gene: NA
v_gene: TRBV14
j_gene: TRBJ1-2
abundance: NA
CDR3nt: TGTGCCAGCAGCCAAGTCGGCAGTAACTATGGCTACACCTTC
CDR3aa: CASSQVGSNYGYTF

d_gene: TRBD1
v_gene: TRBV28
j_gene: TRBJ2-1
abundance: NA
CDR3nt: TGTGCCAGCGACAGGGCGTACAATGAGCAGTTCTTC
CDR3aa: CASDRAYNEQFF

d_gene: TRBD2
v_gene: TRBV7-3
j_gene: TRBJ2-1
abundance: NA
CDR3nt: TGTGCCAGCAGCTTTGGACTAGCGGCTTACAATGAGCAGTTCTTC
CDR3aa: CASSFGLAAYNEQFF